These 25 T cell receptor beta chains share one sample of origin, sequenced in a study of CD8 T cells in ankylosing spondylitis. Using its own MiXCR run on the 5' RACE reads, TCRdb lists one record per CDR3 protein. This table has 30,000 to 45,000 distinct CDR3 sequences, 3% to 3.5% appearing once. Input material: blood, either unsorted or a sorted T cell fraction (not recorded which). The receptor source for this set is a male donor with ankylosing spondylitis or in good health (not recorded which).

This clonotype showed up many times. This chain joins TRBV9 and TRBJ2-3; TRBD1 agrees at 9 bases. Trimming at V came to 7 bases and at J to 2 bases, leaving 8 bases not matched to a gene. Germline-derived CDR1 and CDR2 are SGDLS and YYNGEE. The length of the CDR3 is 15 residues. The CDR3: CASGYRGLFTDTQYF. In DNA, the CDR3 is TGTGCCAGCGGGTACAGGGGGCTATTCACAGATACGCAGTATTTT.

This clonotype was seen many times. In DNA form, the CDR3 reads TGTGCCAGCAGCGTAGATGTAGGAGTCGCTGAAGCTTTCTTT. Its protein is CASSVDVGVAEAFF. V is TRBV9 and J is TRBJ1-1; D remains ambiguous. There are 14 residues in the CDR3. Trimming took off 0 bases at V and 6 bases at J, with 12 bases between the two ends. From germline, CDR1 is SGDLS and CDR2 YYNGEE.

This clonotype was counted ten times or more. This chain joins TRBV9 and TRBJ2-1; D is tentatively TRBD1 or TRBD2 (5 bases each). Germline values: CDR1 SGDLS, CDR2 YYNGEE. This CDR3 comprises 21 residues. V lost 4 bases and J lost 0, with 29 bases in between. The CDR3 nucleotides are TGTGCCAGCAGCTTAGCGACAGACCCCGTGGACAAACAAAGCTCCTACAATGAGCAGTTCTTC. It translates to CASSLATDPVDKQSSYNEQFF.

This clonotype was seen at least ten times. The rearrangement links TRBV9 to TRBJ2-3; 11 nucleotides align to TRBD2. With V trimmed by 4 bases and J by 5 bases, 9 bases remained unmatched. Looked up from germline, CDR1 is SGDLS and CDR2 is YYNGEE. This CDR3 spans 16 amino acids. The CDR3: CASSPLSGGAGDTQYF. The DNA of the CDR3 is TGTGCCAGCAGCCCTCTTAGCGGGGGGGCAGGAGATACGCAGTATTTT.

This clonotype was observed at least ten times. V usage is TRBV9 and J usage is TRBJ1-1, with D perhaps matching TRBD1 (5 bases). Trimming removed 0 bases from V and 4 bases from J, with 16 bases in between. Germline V lookup: CDR1 SGDLS, CDR2 YYNGEE. CDR3 length: 16 residues. The CDR3 coding sequence is TGTGCCAGCAGCGTAGGACCCGGGGGGGTTGGCACTGAAGCTTTCTTT. Translating it yields CASSVGPGGVGTEAFF.

This clonotype was counted at least ten times. The chain employs TRBV9 and TRBJ2-1; 7 positions match TRBD2. J was trimmed by 4 bases and V by 4 bases; bases with no gene match: 11. CDR1 is SGDLS and CDR2 is YYNGEE in the germline V gene. The CDR3 sequence is 16 residues long. The CDR3 DNA sequence: TGTGCCAGCAGCCCCTACGGGTCTAGCGGATACAATGAGCAGTTCTTC. Translating gives CASSPYGSSGYNEQFF.

This clonotype was seen ten or more times. CDR3 bases: TGTGCCAGCAGTCCGGGACAGAAAAACATTCAGTACTTC. Encoded protein: CASSPGQKNIQYF. This chain links TRBV9 with TRBJ2-4, with 7 positions matching TRBD1. The CDR3 contains 13 residues. The germline V gene has CDR1 SGDLS and CDR2 YYNGEE. The ends lost 5 bases at V and 4 bases at J; junction bases unmatched: 3. The full variable domain, rest sourced from reference TRBV9 and TRBJ2-4, is DSGVTQTPKHLITATGQRVTLRCSPRSGDLSVYWYQQSLDQGLQFLIQYYNGEERAKGNILERFSAQQFPDLHSELNLSSLELGDSALYFCASSPGQKNIQYFGAGTRLSVL.

This clonotype was seen ten or more times. In DNA, the CDR3 is TGTGCCAGCAAGGGGTCATACGCGAACACCGGGGAGCTGTTTTTT. Translated, it gives CASKGSYANTGELFF. The V and J genes are TRBV3-1 and TRBJ2-2, with a possible D match to TRBD1 (5 bases). Germline V gene sequence: CDR1 LGHDT, CDR2 YNNKEL (reference sequence). The CDR3 has 15 amino acids. The ends were cut back, 7 bases at V and 0 bases at J, with 12 bases in the middle.

This clonotype was observed many times. The chain joins TRBV9 to TRBJ2-1; the D is unclear. In germline, CDR1 is SGDLS, CDR2 YYNGEE. CDR3 length equals 14 residues. V lost 3 bases and J lost 6, with 13 bases in between. The chain's CDR3 is CASSANPIVNEQFF. The CDR3, as DNA: TGTGCCAGCAGCGCCAACCCGATCGTCAATGAGCAGTTCTTC.

This clonotype was detected ten times or more. The genes are TRBV9 and TRBJ2-1; 12 bases agree with TRBD2. CDR1 SGDLS and CDR2 YYNGEE come from the germline V gene. The CDR3 runs to 15 residues. Germline trimming cut 3 bases from V and 9 bases from J; bases unmatched to any gene: 7. The CDR3 nucleotides are TGTGCCAGCAGCGAACTAGCGGGAGGCCCGGGTGAGCAGTTCTTC. It translates to CASSELAGGPGEQFF. The full variable domain, rest sourced from reference TRBV9 and TRBJ2-1, is DSGVTQTPKHLITATGQRVTLRCSPRSGDLSVYWYQQSLDQGLQFLIQYYNGEERAKGNILERFSAQQFPDLHSELNLSSLELGDSALYFCASSELAGGPGEQFFGPGTRLTVL.

This clonotype was found many times. The rearrangement links TRBV9 to TRBJ1-2; no reliable D call. This CDR3 region has 14 residues. The V and J ends lost 4 bases and 2 bases respectively, with 12 bases between them. Germline CDR1 SGDLS, CDR2 YYNGEE. CDR3 bases: TGTGCCAGCAGCAAATCAGAACAGAACTATGGCTACACCTTC. This gives the protein CASSKSEQNYGYTF.

This clonotype was recorded at least ten times. The chain recombines TRBV9 with TRBJ2-2; 7 bases map to TRBD1. The V and J ends lost 0 bases and 8 bases, in that order; junction bases with no gene match: 7. Germline V gene lookup returns CDR1 SGDLS and CDR2 YYNGEE. The CDR3 length is 15 residues. The CDR3 DNA is TGTGCCAGCAGCGTAGGCTCCCACAGGGGAGGGGAGCTGTTTTTT. As protein: CASSVGSHRGGELFF.

This clonotype was counted many times. CDR3 sequence reads: CASSANQGAGAEQFF. CDR3 nucleotide sequence: TGTGCCAGCAGCGCGAATCAGGGGGCAGGCGCTGAGCAGTTCTTC. The V gene is TRBV9, the J gene TRBJ2-1, with 8 positions matching TRBD1. This CDR3 has 15 amino acids. CDR1 SGDLS and CDR2 YYNGEE come from the germline V gene. Trimming cost V 3 bases and J 9 bases; bases outside gene matches: 11.

This clonotype occurred a few times. The chain carries TRBV9 and TRBJ2-2; TRBD2 aligns across 12 bases. Looked up from germline, CDR1 is SGDLS and CDR2 is YYNGEE. CDR3 length: 17 residues. V shed 2 bases and J 3 bases; nucleotides not matched to a gene: 5. The CDR3 nucleotides read TGTGCCAGCAGCGTCTCTAGCGGGGGGGCCTACACCGGGGAGCTGTTTTTT. Amino acids: CASSVSSGGAYTGELFF. The full variable domain, in which reference TRBV9 and TRBJ2-2 provide the parts outside the CDR3, is DSGVTQTPKHLITATGQRVTLRCSPRSGDLSVYWYQQSLDQGLQFLIQYYNGEERAKGNILERFSAQQFPDLHSELNLSSLELGDSALYFCASSVSSGGAYTGELFFGEGSRLTVL.

This clonotype was detected ten times or more. The chain combines TRBV9 with TRBJ2-5; 9 nucleotides match TRBD2. The V gene end was trimmed by 3 bases and the J gene end by 5 bases; junction bases not matched to a gene: 8. Per the germline V gene, CDR1 is SGDLS and CDR2 is YYNGEE. CDR3 length: 15 residues. The CDR3 DNA reads as TGTGCCAGCAGCGCCTTAGCGGGGGCAGGGGAGACCCAGTACTTC. Its translation: CASSALAGAGETQYF.

This clonotype was seen repeatedly, ten times or more. J is TRBJ2-1 and V is TRBV9; 8 nucleotides agree with TRBD2. Germline CDR1 reads SGDLS; CDR2 reads YYNGEE. With V trimmed by 6 bases and J by 7 bases, 15 bases remained unmatched. CDR3 length: 16 amino acids. As DNA, the CDR3 is TGTGCCAGCACCCGAGGATCGGGAGGGCCGGAAAATGAGCAGTTCTTC. Its translation is CASTRGSGGPENEQFF.

This clonotype qualifies as medium-sized. The chain uses TRBV9 and TRBJ2-5; 9 bases line up with TRBD2. The CDR3 contains 17 residues. V lost 0 bases to trimming and J lost 2 bases; unmatched junction nucleotides: 8. Germline V gives CDR1 SGDLS, CDR2 YYNGEE. CDR3 residues: CASSVGGGGGRQETQYF. In DNA form, the CDR3 reads TGTGCCAGCAGCGTAGGAGGCGGGGGGGGCCGGCAAGAGACCCAGTACTTC.

This clonotype was seen ten or more times. V is TRBV9 and J is TRBJ2-2; either TRBD1 or TRBD2 may fit D (5 bases each). The germline V gene encodes CDR1 SGDLS and CDR2 YYNGEE. This CDR3 comprises 16 residues. Trimming cost V 4 bases and J 4 bases, with 17 bases left between them. CDR3 bases: TGTGCCAGCAGCCTGAGGGGCAATTGGGGCACCGGGGAGCTGTTTTTT. It codes for CASSLRGNWGTGELFF.

In this sample, this clonotype turned up many times. The chain links TRBV9 to TRBJ2-1; unclear D gene. V was trimmed by 0 bases and J by 5 bases, leaving 15 bases between them. The CDR3 extends over 16 amino acids. Per germline, CDR1 SGDLS and CDR2 YYNGEE. The CDR3 sequence is CASSVEIGVADNEQFF. CDR3 nucleotide sequence: TGTGCCAGCAGCGTAGAAATTGGGGTGGCGGACAATGAGCAGTTCTTC.

This clonotype was recorded at least ten times. The rearrangement joins TRBV9 to TRBJ2-5; D not certain. CDR3 length equals 13 residues. Deletions cut 2 bases from V and 2 bases from J, with 7 bases between. Germline V lookup: CDR1 SGDLS, CDR2 YYNGEE. This CDR3 is CASSVSRQETQYF. As DNA, the CDR3 is TGTGCCAGCAGCGTCAGCAGGCAAGAGACCCAGTACTTC.

There are many counts of this clonotype. The limits of the CDR3 on the DNA are not certain, so only TCRdb's listed CDR3 is given. The gene calls are TRBV9 and TRBJ2-1; the table's D call TRBD2 went unverified against the DNA. The CDR3 spans 15 amino acids, including both terminal residues. Germline CDR1 reads SGDLS; CDR2 reads YYNGEE. The CDR3 is CASSVASGSINTPFF.

This clonotype has a count of ten or more. This chain joins TRBV9 and TRBJ2-3, with 7 bases fitting TRBD2. This CDR3 spans 16 amino acids. Germline values: CDR1 SGDLS, CDR2 YYNGEE. After removal of 3 bases from V and 2 bases from J, the junction contained 9 bases not matched to a gene. The CDR3 DNA is TGTGCCAGCAGCGGGACTAGTCCCAGACTCACAGATACGCAGTATTTT. Protein sequence: CASSGTSPRLTDTQYF.

This clonotype occurred many times. J is TRBJ2-3 and V is TRBV9; D remains unclear. Germline V lookup: CDR1 SGDLS, CDR2 YYNGEE. The V gene lost 0 bases and the J gene lost 1 base, with 9 bases spanning the gap. The CDR3 covers 15 residues. The CDR3 sequence: CASSVGPWGTDTQYF. CDR3 nucleotide sequence: TGTGCCAGCAGCGTAGGCCCATGGGGCACAGATACGCAGTATTTT.

This clonotype showed up many times. This chain connects TRBV9 to TRBJ2-2; 8 bases are shared with TRBD2. The CDR3 is 16 residues long. Germline CDR1 is SGDLS and CDR2 is YYNGEE. With 3 bases clipped from V and 5 bases from J, the junction kept 9 bases outside the gene matches. CDR3 sequence: CASSASGTSSTGELFF. The CDR3 DNA reads as TGTGCCAGCAGCGCATCCGGGACTAGTAGTACCGGGGAGCTGTTTTTT.

This clonotype was detected only a few times. The rearrangement uses TRBV9 and TRBJ2-5; tentative D call: TRBD1 (5 bases). The germline gives CDR1 SGDLS, CDR2 YYNGEE. Trimming stripped 3 bases from V and 1 base from J, with 13 bases between. This CDR3 is 15 amino acids long. The CDR3 here is CASSAGREIQETQYF. The CDR3 region has the DNA TGTGCCAGCAGCGCCGGCAGGGAAATCCAAGAGACCCAGTACTTC.